The source of this T cell receptor beta chain is a study of blood T cell repertoires in COVID-19. As processed by the authors: Estimates of nucleated cell counts were drawn from the amplification of reference gene primers. Only in-frame clones appear in the TCRdb table, and some are missing; sequencing was by immunoSEQ multiplex PCR. The V and J calls and clone size are taken from that table; D and trimming were inferred from the DNA. The data hold under 250,000 clones, with approximately 84% observed a single time. This CDR3 spans 15 amino acids. The source material was peripheral blood. This rearrangement joins TRBV21-1 to TRBJ2-3; the table's TRBD2 call for D was not verified on the DNA. TRBV21-1 is a recognized pseudogene. This clonotype originated in a man aged 50 to 60 with active or convalescent COVID-19. The chain's CDR3 is CASSKEAGRGDTQYF. Here the CDR3 DNA reads TGTGCCAGCAGCAAAGAGGCAGGGAGGGGAGATACGCAGTATTTT.